These 11 T cell receptor beta chains share one sample of origin, sequenced in a study of blood T cell repertoires in COVID-19. Sequencing used immunoSEQ multiplex PCR; TCRdb keeps in-frame clones, though not all of them. Of 70,000 to 90,000 clones listed, 88% were seen once; the top ten hold under 55%. The specimen sequenced was peripheral blood. These receptors all stem from a human donor in a cohort sampled during active COVID-19.

This clone was counted a few times. The chain recombines TRBV6-1 with TRBJ1-1, with 8 bases identical to TRBD1. The CDR3 is made up of 17 amino acids. Germline values: CDR1 MNHNS, CDR2 SASEGT. V lost 3 bases, J lost 0 bases, and 9 bases stayed unmatched. The CDR3 DNA sequence: TGTGCCAGCAGTGAGGGACAGGCACCGCCAATGAACACTGAAGCTTTCTTT. This encodes CASSEGQAPPMNTEAFF.

CDR3 region: CASSVEASGANVLTF. The CDR3 DNA reads TGTGCCAGCAGCGTAGAAGCCTCTGGGGCCAACGTCCTGACTTTC. This chain connects TRBV9 to TRBJ2-6; the D is unclear. Between the trimmed V and J ends, which lost 0 bases and 0 bases, there was a span of 4 bases. Germline V gene sequence: CDR1 SGDLS, CDR2 YYNGEE. The CDR3 runs to 15 residues.

This clone was found once. This rearrangement joins TRBV5-1 to TRBJ2-5, with 10 bases that match TRBD2. This CDR3 has 13 residues. J was trimmed by 5 bases and V by 4 bases; bases with no gene match: 2. From germline, CDR1 is SGHRS and CDR2 YFSETQ. The CDR3 loop is CASSQRGGETQYF. The CDR3 bases are TGCGCCAGCAGCCAGCGGGGGGGTGAGACCCAGTACTTC. The variable domain in full, completed from reference TRBV5-1 and TRBJ2-5, reads KAGVTQTPRYLIKTRGQQVTLSCSPISGHRSVSWYQQTPGQGLQFLFEYFSETQRNKGNFPGRFSGRQFSNSRSEMNVSTLELGDSALYLCASSQRGGETQYFGPGTRLLVL.

The chain links TRBV5-4 to TRBJ2-3, with 11 bases matching TRBD1. The CDR3 is 17 residues long. Losses at the gene ends were 3 bases for V and 8 bases for J; bases not matched to a gene: 14. Germline V CDR1 and CDR2: SGHNT, YYREEE (reference sequence). The CDR3 spells CASSSASDRGPTSTQYF. The CDR3 DNA sequence: TGTGCCAGCAGCTCCGCCTCGGACAGGGGGCCCACTAGTACGCAGTATTTT.

The V gene is TRBV24-1, the J gene TRBJ2-2, with a tentative D call TRBD2 (5 bases). The CDR3 extends over 16 amino acids. V lost 3 bases and J 0 bases, leaving 10 bases between the germline ends. Germline V gene sequence: CDR1 KGHDR, CDR2 SFDVKD. CDR3 region: CATSDPPGTNTGELFF. The CDR3 DNA is TGTGCCACCAGTGATCCGCCGGGAACGAACACCGGGGAGCTGTTTTTT.

The J gene is TRBJ2-1, the V gene TRBV4-3; D unclear. Trimming removed 0 bases from V and 9 bases from J, with 6 bases in between. CDR3 length: 12 residues. CDR1 and CDR2 from the germline V gene are LGHNA and YSLEER. The CDR3 spells CASSQDIGEQFF. CDR3 in DNA: TGCGCCAGCAGCCAAGATATCGGTGAGCAGTTCTTC.

The chain uses TRBV2 and TRBJ2-2; TRBD2 is a possible D gene (8 bases). Germline assignment: CDR1 SNHLY and CDR2 FYNNEI. The ends were cut back, 11 bases at V and 3 bases at J, with 16 bases in the middle. This CDR3 spans 14 amino acids. CDR3 DNA: TGTGCCGGGCGGGGGGACAGTTACACCGGGGAGCTGTTTTTT. Amino acid sequence: CAGRGDSYTGELFF.

The rearrangement links TRBV5-1 to TRBJ2-2, with TRBD1 identical over 7 bases. Germline loops: CDR1 SGHRS, CDR2 YFSETQ. The CDR3 has 16 amino acids. V lost 5 bases and J lost 0; bases outside the gene matches: 7. As DNA, the CDR3 is TGCGCCAGCAGATCGACAGGGAAAACGAACACCGGGGAGCTGTTTTTT. It is translated as CASRSTGKTNTGELFF.

Only one count was recorded for this clone. The genes are TRBV24-1 and TRBJ2-3; TRBD2 matches at 7 bases. CDR3 length: 13 amino acids. Germline loops: CDR1 KGHDR, CDR2 SFDVKD. The junction had 8 bases not matched to a gene; V was cut back by 12 bases and J by 3 bases. The CDR3 reads CAATSEFTDTQYF. As DNA, the CDR3 is TGTGCCGCCACTAGCGAGTTTACAGATACGCAGTATTTT.

The gene calls are TRBV6-5 and TRBJ1-4; a possible D gene is TRBD1 (5 bases). CDR1 is MNHEY, CDR2 SVGAGI, per germline. V was clipped by 9 bases and J by 5 bases, with 19 bases between them. The CDR3 is made up of 15 amino acids. The CDR3 nucleotides read TGTGCCAGTTCACCGGAGCCAGGGCGGAATGAAAAACTGTTTTTT. Protein: CASSPEPGRNEKLFF.

The V gene is TRBV5-1, the J gene TRBJ2-5; no clear D gene. The CDR3 contains 14 residues. The V gene's germline CDR1 is SGHRS and CDR2 YFSETQ. V dropped 4 bases and J dropped 2 bases, with 12 bases sitting between them. CDR3 DNA: TGCGCCAGCAGCCTAATCCCCGGTCAAGAGACCCAGTACTTC. Translated, it gives CASSLIPGQETQYF.